What follows is one TCR beta chain and its context. This clonotype came up many times. Its binding antigen is unknown. No base-level quality is on record; no much larger clone is a single base apart. Deletion took 3 bases off V and 5 bases off J, with a span of 20 bases between the germline ends. The CDR3 goes from the cysteine to the phenylalanine over 17 residues. Only CDR3 DNA remains: 51 bases, in frame from the first base. For CDR1 and CDR2, the germline V gene lists KGHSH and LQKENI. This sample was taken from a study of T cells of healthy individuals (dated by TCRdb to between 2018 and 2020). Libraries were built with 5' RACE. TCRdb records Illumina MiSeq as the sequencer. TCRdb applied fastp at Q25 and MiXCR to the public reads, then kept only in-frame beta chains. Entries are consolidated by CDR3 protein sequence, retaining the most common genes and DNA. The sample table contains just over 40,000 distinct CDR3 sequences; only one count was recorded for 4.5% of them. Jointly, the top ten make up approximately 8.5% of the sample.

The receptor comes from a human donor in good health. This chain joins TRBV18 to TRBJ2-1; TRBD2 might be the D gene, on 5 matching bases. CDR3 reads: CASSPPTGSGANNEQFF. The nucleotide sequence is given as TGTGCCAGCTCACCCCCTACGGGCAGCGGAGCCAACAATGAGCAGTTCTTC.